These 29 T cell receptor beta chains share one sample of origin, sequenced in a study of shared clonotypes between healthy human individuals. Produced via immunoSEQ multiplex PCR; TCRdb's table is partial and in-frame only. Of about 1.1 million clones listed, roughly 77% are singletons. Material for sequencing was memory CD4+ T cells from PBMCs. Subset described: CD45RA-negative fraction. The origin of the receptors is a man between 18 and 29 years old in good health. Some clones in this sample may be carry-over from other donors' samples.

Concerning this clone: Other DNA sequences in the same sample also yield this CDR3. The V and J genes are TRBV5-4 and TRBJ2-7, with 8 bases that match TRBD1. V lost 0 bases to trimming and J lost 2 bases; unmatched junction nucleotides: 4. This CDR3 region has 15 residues. Per germline, CDR1 SGHNT and CDR2 YYREEE (reference sequence). The CDR3 sequence is CASSLGGQGTYEQYF. CDR3 in DNA: TGTGCCAGCAGCTTGGGAGGACAGGGAACCTACGAGCAGTACTTC.

Turning to this clone: It may be a read error: a sequence one base away is much more abundant. The chain has TRBV28 and TRBJ1-3; D gene ambiguous. The germline V gene has CDR1 MDHEN and CDR2 SYDVKM. The CDR3 extends over 13 amino acids. V gave up 7 bases and J gave up 4 bases, with 11 bases separating them. CDR3 nucleotide sequence: TGTGCCAGCATCGGGCCATCAGGAAACACCATATATTTT. Its translation is CASIGPSGNTIYF.

The CDR3 region is CASSLGPYGDTGELFF. The CDR3 region has the DNA TGCGCCAGCAGCCTGGGACCCTACGGGGACACCGGGGAGCTGTTTTTT. The chain is built from TRBV5-1 and TRBJ2-2; D may be TRBD1 or TRBD2 (5 bases each). V shed 4 bases and J shed 3 bases, with 16 bases lying between them. CDR3 length equals 16 residues. Germline-derived CDR1 and CDR2 are SGHRS and YFSETQ.

The V gene is TRBV6-5, the J gene TRBJ2-2; D tentatively reads TRBD1 or TRBD2 (6 bases each). V was cut by 4 bases and J by 0 bases, with 12 bases left in between. CDR1 MNHEY and CDR2 SVGAGI come from the germline V gene. The CDR3 covers 16 residues. The CDR3 DNA is TGTGCCAGCAGTTCCGGGGGCGGCGCGAACACCGGGGAGCTGTTTTTT. This codes for CASSSGGGANTGELFF.

The gene calls are TRBV11-1 and TRBJ2-2, with D possibly being TRBD2 (5 bases). V lost 5 bases and J 7 bases, leaving 8 bases between the germline ends. The CDR3 extends over 12 amino acids. Per germline, CDR1 SGHAT and CDR2 FQDESV (reference sequence). The CDR3 sequence is CASSPRGGELFF. The CDR3 DNA follows: TGTGCCAGCAGCCCACGGGGCGGGGAGCTGTTTTTT.

This chain connects TRBV11-2 to TRBJ1-1; D is possibly TRBD1 (5 bases). The V gene's germline CDR1 is SGHAT and CDR2 FQNNGV. Between the trimmed V and J ends, which lost 3 bases and 3 bases, there was a span of 14 bases. This CDR3 region has 15 residues. The CDR3 is CASSLGLRVYTEAFF. The CDR3 DNA is TGTGCCAGCAGCTTGGGGCTTAGGGTGTACACTGAAGCTTTCTTT. Based on the CDR3 plus reference TRBV11-2 and TRBJ1-1, the full variable domain is EAGVAQSPRYKIIEKRQSVAFWCNPISGHATLYWYQQILGQGPKLLIQFQNNGVVDDSQLPKDRFSAERLKGVDSTLKIQPAKLEDSAVYLCASSLGLRVYTEAFFGQGTRLTVV.

V usage is TRBV16 and J usage is TRBJ1-3; no clear D gene. This CDR3 comprises 15 residues. The V end lost 0 bases, the J end lost 0 bases, and 6 bases lay between the germline ends. CDR1 and CDR2 from the germline V gene are KGHSY and FQNENV. CDR3 in DNA: TGTGCCAGCAGCCAATCCCACGGCTCTGGAAACACCATATATTTT. Its protein product is CASSQSHGSGNTIYF.

This clone occurred a few times. The rearrangement links TRBV10-1 to TRBJ1-1, with D uncertain. Trimming took 7 bases from V and 8 from J, leaving 5 bases between them. The germline gives CDR1 WNHNN, CDR2 SYGVQD (reference sequence). CDR3 size: 9 residues. The CDR3 DNA follows: TGCGCCAGCAAGGACGAAGCTTTCTTT. Translated: CASKDEAFF.

For this clone: The sample carries other DNA sequences with the same CDR3. This rearrangement joins TRBV5-1 to TRBJ2-6, with no clear D. Germline V gene data show CDR1 as SGHRS and CDR2 as YFSETQ. This CDR3 region has 15 residues. V was pared by 4 bases and J by 0 bases, with 8 bases between. This CDR3 reads CASSPTLSGANVLTF. CDR3 sequence (DNA): TGCGCCAGCAGCCCGACACTCTCTGGGGCCAACGTCCTGACTTTC.

The J gene is TRBJ2-5, the V gene TRBV30; TRBD1 or TRBD2 may be the D gene (5 bases each). V lost 0 bases to trimming and J lost 5 bases, with 10 bases between them. Germline lookup yields CDR1 GTSNPN and CDR2 SVGIG (reference sequence). The CDR3 has 13 amino acids. The CDR3 loop reads CAWSVLGTETQYF. CDR3 bases: TGTGCCTGGAGTGTATTAGGGACCGAGACCCAGTACTTC.

The chain has TRBV23-1 and TRBJ2-1, with D possibly TRBD1 on 5 matching bases. TRBV23-1 is recorded as an ORF, its role being uncertain. This CDR3 has 17 residues. V gave up 3 bases and J gave up 4 bases, with 19 bases separating them. CDR3 bases: TGCGCCAGCAGTCATTTCCAGGGTGAGAGACCATACAATGAGCAGTTCTTC. Translation: CASSHFQGERPYNEQFF.

The sample holds one count of this clone. This chain uses TRBV30 with TRBJ2-5; D unresolved. Germline CDR1 GTSNPN, CDR2 SVGIG (reference sequence). This CDR3 region has 13 residues. V lost 0 bases and J 2 bases, leaving 7 bases between the germline ends. The CDR3 coding sequence is TGTGCCTGGAGTGTCACTACACAAGAGACCCAGTACTTC. Translated: CAWSVTTQETQYF.

The V gene is TRBV29-1, the J gene TRBJ2-5; no firm D call. CDR3 size: 13 residues. Trimming pared 5 bases from V and 7 bases from J, leaving 17 bases between. Germline lookup yields CDR1 SQVTM and CDR2 ANQGSEA. The CDR3 DNA is TGCAGCGTTCAGAGCTATTCGGTTGGGACCCAGTACTTC. As protein: CSVQSYSVGTQYF.

V usage is TRBV29-1 and J usage is TRBJ2-7; D unresolved. CDR3 size: 11 residues. The ends were cut back, 7 bases at V and 6 bases at J, with 13 bases in the middle. Germline V gene data show CDR1 as SQVTM and CDR2 as ANQGSEA. DNA for the CDR3: TGCAGCGCCTCACACTATGGCGAGCAGTACTTC. It encodes CSASHYGEQYF.

This chain uses TRBV19 with TRBJ2-1; 9 positions agree with TRBD2. Trimming cost V 7 bases and J 9 bases; bases outside gene matches: 16. This CDR3 has 16 residues. CDR1 and CDR2 from the germline V gene are LNHDA and SQIVND (reference sequence). The CDR3 protein is CASTPRGRASGGEQFF. The CDR3 region has the DNA TGTGCCAGTACCCCTCGCGGGAGGGCCTCAGGGGGTGAGCAGTTCTTC.

This chain uses TRBV7-3 with TRBJ1-2; no firm D call. The CDR3 totals 14 residues. Per germline, CDR1 SGHTA and CDR2 FQGTGA. V was trimmed by 2 bases and J by 5 bases, leaving 12 bases between them. The CDR3 spells CASSLVGLDYGYTF. DNA for the CDR3: TGTGCCAGCAGCTTAGTGGGGTTAGATTATGGCTACACCTTC. The full variable domain, with the rest looked up from reference TRBV7-3 and TRBJ1-2, is GAGVSQTPSNKVTEKGKYVELRCDPISGHTALYWYRQSLGQGPEFLIYFQGTGAADDSGLPNDRFFAVRPEGSVSTLKIQRTERGDSAVYLCASSLVGLDYGYTFGSGTRLTVV.

Of note for this clone: At the DNA level, this CDR3 is encoded by other sequences in the same sample as well. V usage is TRBV28 and J usage is TRBJ1-2, with TRBD1 as a possible D gene (5 bases). This CDR3 is 12 amino acids long. V was clipped by 2 bases and J by 7 bases, with 8 bases between them. The V gene's germline CDR1 is MDHEN and CDR2 SYDVKM. CDR3 region: CASSLQGFGYTF. CDR3 bases: TGTGCCAGCAGTTTACAGGGATTTGGCTACACCTTC.

For this clone: Other DNA sequences within the sample encode an identical CDR3. The CDR3 sequence: CASSLRGRLATFTDTQYF. CDR3 DNA sequence: TGTGCCAGCAGCTTACGGGGTAGACTAGCGACCTTCACAGATACGCAGTATTTT. The chain has TRBV7-3 and TRBJ2-3; 8 bases line up with TRBD2. This CDR3 has 18 residues. Germline V lookup: CDR1 SGHTA, CDR2 FQGTGA. V was pared by 2 bases and J by 2 bases, with 12 bases of the junction left unmatched.

In DNA, the CDR3 is TGTGCCAGCAGCGCTCGACAGGGGGCGAACACTGAAGCTTTCTTT. It translates to CASSARQGANTEAFF. The chain has TRBV9 and TRBJ1-1; 10 nucleotides line up with TRBD1. The germline V gene encodes CDR1 SGDLS and CDR2 YYNGEE. With 3 bases clipped from V and 1 base from J, the junction kept 3 bases outside the gene matches. The CDR3 length is 15 residues.

This clone showed up just a few times. V is TRBV10-2 and J is TRBJ2-1; no reliable D call. V dropped 0 bases and J dropped 3 bases, with 12 bases sitting between them. CDR1 is WSHSY, CDR2 SAAADI, per germline. CDR3 length: 16 amino acids. The DNA of the CDR3 is TGCGCCAGCAGTGAGTCGATCCCTTGGGGCTACAATGAGCAGTTCTTC. Protein: CASSESIPWGYNEQFF.

The V gene is TRBV5-6, the J gene TRBJ1-4; 8 bases are shared with TRBD1. Germline CDR1 and CDR2: SGHDT and YYEEEE. Trimming cost V 3 bases and J 5 bases; bases outside gene matches: 9. The CDR3 sequence is 16 residues long. DNA for the CDR3: TGTGCCAGCAGCTCCATTTGGACAGGGTTAAATGAAAAACTGTTTTTT. Encoded protein: CASSSIWTGLNEKLFF.

The chain joins TRBV7-9 to TRBJ2-3; D is tentatively TRBD1 or TRBD2 (5 bases each). Germline V gene data show CDR1 as SEHNR and CDR2 as FQNEAQ (reference sequence). This CDR3 has 16 amino acids. V was cut by 4 bases and J by 5 bases, with 19 bases left in between. CDR3 loop: CASSYPGRMVGDTQYF. The CDR3 DNA follows: TGTGCCAGCAGCTATCCGGGACGGATGGTTGGAGATACGCAGTATTTT.

The chain recombines TRBV7-2 with TRBJ2-7; D remains ambiguous. CDR1 is SGHTA, CDR2 FQGNSA, per germline. The V and J ends lost 3 bases and 3 bases respectively, with 9 bases between them. This CDR3 has 13 residues. The CDR3 loop reads CASSFGRIYEQYF. DNA for the CDR3: TGTGCCAGCAGCTTCGGCAGGATCTACGAGCAGTACTTC.

The chain links TRBV29-1 to TRBJ2-2; D not certain. Deletions cut 7 bases from V and 2 bases from J, with 20 bases between. The CDR3 contains 16 residues. CDR1 SQVTM and CDR2 ANQGSEA come from the germline V gene. CDR3: CSALDRRSPNTGELFF. The CDR3 nucleotides are TGCAGCGCCCTCGACCGCCGGAGTCCCAACACCGGGGAGCTGTTTTTT.

J is TRBJ1-2 and V is TRBV28; D remains unclear. The CDR3 spans 16 residues. The V gene's germline CDR1 is MDHEN and CDR2 SYDVKM. Deletions cut 5 bases from V and 5 bases from J, with 21 bases between. CDR3 coding DNA: TGTGCCAGCAGTAGCCGTGTGGGCGACCGGCCTTATGGCTACACCTTC. Protein sequence: CASSSRVGDRPYGYTF.

The chain's CDR3 is CASSPLGEQPPGYTF. The DNA for the CDR3 is TGTGCCAGCTCACCCTTAGGGGAACAACCCCCTGGCTACACCTTC. The chain links TRBV18 to TRBJ1-2, with D possibly being TRBD1 (5 bases). Germline CDR1 reads KGHSH; CDR2 reads LQKENI. This CDR3 region has 15 residues. The V gene lost 3 bases and the J gene lost 7 bases, with 18 bases spanning the gap.

About this clone itself: The same CDR3 also results from other DNA sequences found in this sample. The rearrangement links TRBV11-2 to TRBJ1-5; 7 positions match TRBD1. The V and J ends lost 3 bases and 4 bases, in that order; junction bases with no gene match: 0. The CDR3 is 13 residues long. The V gene's germline CDR1 is SGHAT and CDR2 FQNNGV. CDR3 protein: CASSLDRNQPQHF. The CDR3 coding sequence is TGTGCCAGCAGCTTGGACAGGAATCAGCCCCAGCATTTT.

This clone was recorded only once. A much more abundant neighbour one base away suggests this may be a read error. The V and J genes are TRBV6-1 and TRBJ2-3; D is uncertain. The CDR3 loop spans 11 amino acids. Germline CDR1 reads MNHNS; CDR2 reads SASEGT. V lost 4 bases and J lost 6, with 5 bases in between. The CDR3 is CASSGWDTQYF. For the CDR3, the DNA is TGTGCCAGCAGTGGCTGGGATACGCAGTATTTT.

V gene TRBV9 combines with J gene TRBJ2-6; 8 nucleotides line up with TRBD1. Germline loops: CDR1 SGDLS, CDR2 YYNGEE. This CDR3 is 20 amino acids long. J lost 3 bases, V lost 4 bases, and 18 bases had no gene match. CDR3 sequence (DNA): TGTGCCAGCAGCTCCTCCCCGGTTTCCCAGGGGGCGTTTGGGGCCAACGTCCTGACTTTC. Its protein product is CASSSSPVSQGAFGANVLTF.